The clone carrying this TCR beta chain was detected ten times or more. This entry comes from a study of human T cells and chemical hapten exposure. Study-level background: The cohort included alopecia areata under or over 50% scalp, totalis and universalis. TCR yields per sample varied mostly from small pooled library volume differences.

Time point specified: pre-sensitization, week 0. Treatment of the sample: therapeutic diphenylcyclopropenone sensitization with weekly scalp DPC. The total RNA was obtained from whole blood that was not fractionated. Germline CDR1 is DFQATT and CDR2 is SNEGSKA (reference sequence). The CDR3 runs to 12 residues. Trimming stripped 3 bases from V and 4 bases from J, with 8 bases between. Individual cDNA molecules had unique molecular identifiers attached to them by the library. Each CDR3 protein gets one entry after TCRdb re-called the RACE reads with MiXCR. The data show roughly 56,000 distinct CDR3 sequences, with about 9.6% seen just once and 9.6% held by the top ten.

The receptor was derived from a young woman with alopecia areata. Some clones in this sample may be carry-over from other donors' samples. V and J are TRBV20-1 and TRBJ2-3; no reliable D call. The source was whole blood, collected in connection with sensitization to the hapten diphenylcyclopropenone (DPC). The CDR3 sequence is CSASNRADTQYF. The CDR3 bases are TGCAGTGCTAGTAATAGGGCAGATACGCAGTATTTT.